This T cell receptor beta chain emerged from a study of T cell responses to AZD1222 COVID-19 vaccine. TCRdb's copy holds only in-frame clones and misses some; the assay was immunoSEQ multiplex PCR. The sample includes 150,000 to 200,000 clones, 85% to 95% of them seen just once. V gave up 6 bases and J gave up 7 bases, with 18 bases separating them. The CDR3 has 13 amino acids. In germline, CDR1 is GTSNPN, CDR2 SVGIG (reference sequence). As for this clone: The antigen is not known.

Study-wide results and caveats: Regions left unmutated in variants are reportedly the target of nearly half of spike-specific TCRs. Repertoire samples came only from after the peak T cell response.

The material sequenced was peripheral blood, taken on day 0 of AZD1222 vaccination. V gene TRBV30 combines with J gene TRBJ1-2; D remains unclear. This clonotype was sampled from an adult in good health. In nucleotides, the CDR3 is TGTGCCTGCTCAAGGACCGGAACCGGTGGCTACACCTTC. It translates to CACSRTGTGGYTF.